A single sample is the source of the 12 T cell receptor beta chains below, sequenced in a study of cytomegalovirus exposure and HLA in healthy donors. A multiplex PCR was run with 60 Vbeta primers and 13 Jbeta primers. Profiling relied on immunoSEQ multiplex PCR, and the TCRdb table lists in-frame clones only, not all of them. The table lists roughly 140,000 clones, roughly 77% of them singletons. Sequences were obtained from PBMCs. The origin of the receptors is a woman aged 25 to 45 in good health and CMV-seronegative.

The genes are TRBV28 and TRBJ1-5; weak D call: TRBD1 (5 bases). The CDR3 is 13 amino acids. The V and J ends lost 3 bases and 7 bases respectively, with 10 bases between them. CDR1 and CDR2 from the germline V gene are MDHEN and SYDVKM. The CDR3: CASSFGGVQPQHF. For the CDR3, the DNA is TGTGCCAGCAGTTTTGGAGGGGTGCAGCCCCAGCATTTT.

V gene TRBV9 combines with J gene TRBJ1-6; TRBD1 matches at 7 bases. V gave up 4 bases and J gave up 6 bases; unmatched junction bases: 7. This CDR3 region has 15 residues. Germline CDR1 SGDLS, CDR2 YYNGEE. This CDR3 reads CASSLQGQSNSPLHF. The CDR3 nucleotides are TGTGCCAGCAGCTTACAGGGGCAAAGTAATTCACCCCTCCACTTT.

This clone was seen once. V usage is TRBV5-8 and J usage is TRBJ2-5; 10 positions match TRBD2. Per the germline V gene, CDR1 is SGHTS and CDR2 is YDEGEE. The CDR3 contains 16 residues. V trimming: 3 bases; J trimming: 1 base; junction bases outside the gene matches: 6. The CDR3 sequence is CASSSWTSGPQETQYF. CDR3 coding DNA: TGTGCCAGCAGCTCCTGGACTAGCGGCCCCCAAGAGACCCAGTACTTC.

The chain combines TRBV9 with TRBJ2-7, with TRBD1 matching 7 bases. The CDR3 is 17 residues long. Germline values: CDR1 SGDLS, CDR2 YYNGEE. V lost 4 bases and J lost 3; bases outside the gene matches: 16. The CDR3 loop is CASSLPAGDSLFYEQYV. The CDR3 bases are TGTGCCAGCAGCCTTCCGGCCGGGGACAGCCTATTCTACGAGCAGTACGTC.

As for this clone: Different DNA sequences within this sample yield the same CDR3. In nucleotides, the CDR3 is TGTGCCAGCTCGCGGGGGGATCAGCCCCAGCATTTT. It specifies CASSRGDQPQHF. V is TRBV7-9 and J is TRBJ1-5; weak D call: TRBD1 (5 bases). V was cut by 8 bases and J by 5 bases, with 10 bases left in between. The V gene's germline CDR1 is SEHNR and CDR2 FQNEAQ (reference sequence). This CDR3 has 12 amino acids. Filled out from reference TRBV7-9 and TRBJ1-5, the complete variable domain reads DTGVSQNPRHKITKRGQNVTFRCDPISEHNRLYWYRQTLGQGPEFLTYFQNEAQLEKSRLLSDRFSAERPKGSFSTLEIQRTEQGDSAMYLCASSRGDQPQHFGDGTRLSIL.

This clone turned up a few times. V and J are TRBV2 and TRBJ1-5; D is uncertain. Trimming left V 6 bases short and J 0 bases short, with 9 bases between. Germline V lookup: CDR1 SNHLY, CDR2 FYNNEI. This CDR3 is built from 14 residues. The CDR3 DNA sequence: TGTGCCAGCAGCTCCACAGATAGCAATCAGCCCCAGCATTTT. Encoded protein: CASSSTDSNQPQHF.

The chain links TRBV11-2 to TRBJ2-7; TRBD2 aligns across 9 bases. Trimming at V came to 2 bases and at J to 0 bases, leaving 2 bases not matched to a gene. This CDR3 spans 15 amino acids. The germline CDR1 and CDR2 sequences are SGHAT and FQNNGV. This CDR3 reads CASSLNSGSSYEQYF. CDR3 sequence (DNA): TGTGCCAGCAGCTTAAATAGCGGGAGCTCCTACGAGCAGTACTTC.

Notes on this clone: Its ends do not fully match the called genes, so a read error is possible. The chain couples TRBV28 to TRBJ1-2; 11 nucleotides align to TRBD1. The germline gives CDR1 MDHEN, CDR2 SYDVKM. The CDR3 contains 15 residues. Here the CDR3 DNA reads TGTGCCAGCAGTTTAGTGTCCCCGGGACAGGGGGGTCCTATCTTC. It translates to CASSLVSPGQGGPIF.

The chain is built from TRBV28 and TRBJ1-1, with TRBD1 matching 12 bases. With V trimmed by 4 bases and J by 6 bases, 6 bases remained unmatched. The germline gives CDR1 MDHEN, CDR2 SYDVKM. This CDR3 has 15 residues. CDR3 sequence reads: CASSSGTGGLAEAFF. CDR3 coding DNA: TGTGCCAGCAGTTCCGGGACAGGGGGCTTGGCTGAAGCTTTCTTT.

The chain combines TRBV28 with TRBJ1-5, with D perhaps matching TRBD1 (5 bases). V lost 5 bases to trimming and J lost 4 bases, with 18 bases between them. The CDR3 is made up of 16 amino acids. The germline CDR1 and CDR2 sequences are MDHEN and SYDVKM. Written as DNA, the CDR3 is TGTGCCAGCAGTCCACTCGACAGTTGGGTAAATCAGCCCCAGCATTTT. Residues: CASSPLDSWVNQPQHF.

CDR3 in amino acids: CAWSASGTSGTDTQYF. CDR3 sequence (DNA): TGTGCCTGGAGTGCCTCCGGGACTAGCGGCACAGATACGCAGTATTTT. V is TRBV30 and J is TRBJ2-3; 10 nucleotides agree with TRBD2. Germline CDR1 and CDR2: GTSNPN and SVGIG (reference sequence). This CDR3 region has 16 residues. Unmatched junction bases numbered 5, after V lost 1 base and J lost 1 base.

This CDR3 is CASRTGLTDTQYF. In nucleotides, the CDR3 is TGTGCCAGCCGGACAGGGTTGACAGATACGCAGTATTTT. J is TRBJ2-3 and V is TRBV27, with 8 bases lining up with TRBD1. Germline V gives CDR1 MNHEY, CDR2 SMNVEV (reference sequence). V dropped 8 bases and J dropped 3; count of bases not matched to a gene: 4. The CDR3 runs to 13 residues.